Each of the 5 T cell receptor beta chains below was sequenced from the same sample in a study of T cell responses to AZD1222 COVID-19 vaccine. Produced via immunoSEQ multiplex PCR; TCRdb's table is partial and in-frame only. The sample gives about 120,000 clones, about nine tenths of which show up once; 18% is in the top ten. The source material was peripheral blood, sampled on day 0 of MenACWY control vaccination. These receptors all come from an adult in good health.

At least ten counts were recorded for this clone. In DNA, the CDR3 is TGTGCCAGCAGCCTGACAGGTAGCTCCTACGAGCAGTACTTC. It is translated as CASSLTGSSYEQYF. The chain joins TRBV3-1 (or the pseudogene TRBV3-2) to TRBJ2-7; weak D call: TRBD1 (6 bases). Trimming removed 4 bases at V and 0 bases at J, with 10 bases between. Germline V CDR1 and CDR2: LGHDT, YNNKEL (reference sequence). The CDR3 consists of 14 residues.

V is TRBV6-1 and J is TRBJ1-5; no firm D call. Germline CDR1 reads MNHNS; CDR2 reads SASEGT. The CDR3 extends over 11 amino acids. V lost 3 bases to trimming and J lost 11 bases, with 8 bases between them. Written as DNA, the CDR3 is TGTGCCAGCAGTGAGCCCCTGGCCCAGCATTTT. Translated: CASSEPLAQHF.

V is TRBV28 and J is TRBJ2-7, with D hard to call. Germline V lookup: CDR1 MDHEN, CDR2 SYDVKM. This CDR3 is 15 amino acids long. Trimming took off 4 bases at V and 1 base at J, with 14 bases between the two ends. DNA for the CDR3: TGTGCCAGCAGTTCCTACAGCGTATTATCCTACGAGCAGTACTTC. Translated, it gives CASSSYSVLSYEQYF. Using reference TRBV28 and TRBJ2-7 for the parts outside the CDR3, the full variable domain is DVKVTQSSRYLVKRTGEKVFLECVQDMDHENMFWYRQDPGLGLRLIYFSYDVKMKEKGDIPEGYSVSREKKERFSLILESASTNQTSMYLCASSSYSVLSYEQYFGPGTRLTVT.

The chain couples TRBV6-4 to TRBJ2-3; 9 bases map to TRBD2. V was clipped by 7 bases and J by 2 bases; unmatched bases: 7. The CDR3 sequence is 15 residues long. The germline V gene has CDR1 MRHNA and CDR2 SNTAGT. Here the CDR3 reads CASNDLAGFTDTQYF. CDR3 nucleotides: TGTGCCAGCAACGACCTAGCGGGGTTCACAGATACGCAGTATTTT.

This clone appeared a few times. The V gene is TRBV5-1, the J gene TRBJ2-5; D not resolved. Germline V CDR1 and CDR2: SGHRS, YFSETQ. The CDR3 is made up of 15 amino acids. Trimming took off 5 bases at V and 7 bases at J, with 21 bases between the two ends. The CDR3 coding sequence is TGCGCCAGCAGTCTGGCGTCGCGATCCCCGGGGACCCAGTACTTC. Its protein is CASSLASRSPGTQYF.